The 11 T cell receptor beta chains below come from one sample, sequenced in a study of T cells in tuberculosis. TCRdb keeps only in-frame clones here, not all; method: immunoSEQ multiplex PCR. Of 30,000 to 40,000 clones listed, 95% to 97% are singletons. Sequencing was performed on PBMCs. Receptor source: a donor aged 10-30 years with latent tuberculosis or without tuberculosis infection.

This clone was detected once. The chain recombines TRBV29-1 with TRBJ2-7; 8 nucleotides agree with TRBD2. CDR3 length: 12 amino acids. CDR1 is SQVTM and CDR2 is ANQGSEA in the germline V gene. Trimming cost V 7 bases and J 5 bases; bases outside gene matches: 7. The CDR3 loop reads CSAQRGSNEQYF. In DNA, the CDR3 is TGCAGCGCCCAGCGGGGGTCTAACGAGCAGTACTTC.

This clone was seen only once. The chain joins TRBV7-2 to TRBJ2-1, with 9 nucleotides matching TRBD2. Per the germline V gene, CDR1 is SGHTA and CDR2 is FQGNSA. This CDR3 comprises 13 residues. After removal of 3 bases from V and 8 bases from J, the junction contained 2 bases not matched to a gene. CDR3 loop: CASSLREGYEQFF. CDR3 coding DNA: TGTGCCAGCAGCTTGCGGGAGGGGTATGAGCAGTTCTTC.

The chain is built from TRBV4-1 and TRBJ1-1, with a possible D match to TRBD1 (6 bases). V gave up 4 bases and J gave up 3 bases, with 15 bases separating them. The germline V gene has CDR1 MGHRA and CDR2 YSYEKL. The CDR3 spans 15 residues. The CDR3 spells CASSRTQGLHTEAFF. For the CDR3, the DNA is TGCGCCAGCAGCCGAACACAGGGATTGCACACTGAAGCTTTCTTT.

CDR3 sequence: CASSTISRRADTQYF. DNA for the CDR3: TGTGCCAGCAGCACCATTTCGAGGAGGGCAGATACGCAGTATTTT. The genes are TRBV14 and TRBJ2-3; tentative D call: TRBD2 (6 bases). The CDR3 covers 15 residues. From germline, CDR1 is SGHDN and CDR2 FVKESK. Trimming removed 5 bases from V and 4 bases from J, with 16 bases in between.

This rearrangement joins TRBV5-4 to TRBJ2-7, with 14 positions matching TRBD2. This CDR3 spans 16 amino acids. V lost 7 bases and J lost 6; bases outside the gene matches: 12. The germline V gene encodes CDR1 SGHNT and CDR2 YYREEE (reference sequence). CDR3 residues: CASRRTSGRWRSEQYF. The CDR3, as DNA: TGTGCCAGCCGCCGGACTAGCGGGAGGTGGCGGAGCGAGCAGTACTTC.

V is TRBV11-2 and J is TRBJ2-7; D unresolved. This CDR3 has 14 amino acids. Germline V gene lookup returns CDR1 SGHAT and CDR2 FQNNGV. Trimming took 1 base from V and 7 from J, leaving 14 bases between them. DNA of the CDR3: TGTGCCAGCAGCTTAGCCTCACCGTCCCAGGAGCAGTACTTC. This sequence encodes CASSLASPSQEQYF.

This clone was recorded only once. This chain connects TRBV21-1 to TRBJ1-4; TRBD1 is the table's D call and was not checked against the DNA. TRBV21-1 counts as a pseudogene. The length of the CDR3 is 15 residues. The CDR3 sequence: CASSRGTVANEKLFF. CDR3 DNA: TGTGCCAGCAGCAGAGGGACAGTCGCGAATGAAAAACTGTTTTTT.

The chain has TRBV6-5 and TRBJ2-1; D is ambiguous. Germline-derived CDR1 and CDR2 are MNHEY and SVGAGI. This CDR3 spans 15 amino acids. The germline V and J ends were trimmed by 10 bases and 0 bases, with 16 bases remaining between them. DNA for the CDR3: TGTGCCACCCGAGTGAAGCCGAGCTCCTACAATGAGCAGTTCTTC. This encodes CATRVKPSSYNEQFF.

This rearrangement joins TRBV4-1 to TRBJ1-2, with 7 bases identical to TRBD1. The J segment lost 7 bases and the V segment lost 0 bases, leaving 8 bases of the junction unmatched. The CDR3 consists of 15 residues. CDR1 and CDR2 (germline): MGHRA, YSYEKL. The CDR3: CASSQERGRQIGYTF. The DNA for the CDR3 is TGCGCCAGCAGCCAAGAGAGGGGGCGTCAGATTGGCTACACCTTC.

The chain has TRBV5-1 and TRBJ2-5; D gene ambiguous. Germline-derived CDR1 and CDR2 are SGHRS and YFSETQ. CDR3 length: 11 amino acids. The V end was cut by 2 bases, the J end by 5 bases, with 4 bases between. CDR3 amino acids: CASSFGETQYF. DNA of the CDR3: TGCGCCAGCAGCTTCGGGGAGACCCAGTACTTC.

The CDR3 protein is CASSPRPDYGYTF. CDR3 sequence (DNA): TGTGCCAGCAGCCCGCGCCCTGACTATGGCTACACCTTC. This sequence joins TRBV7-3 and TRBJ1-2, with D hard to call. Trimming shortened V by 5 bases and J by 3 bases, and 10 bases separated the two germline ends. CDR1 is SGHTA, CDR2 FQGTGA, per germline. This CDR3 is 13 amino acids long.